The 11 T cell receptor beta chains in this list originate from one sample, sequenced in a study of CD8 T cells in Susac syndrome. RNA totalling roughly 0.5 to 1 ug underwent reverse transcription with random hexamers. Using its own MiXCR run on the immunoSEQ multiplex PCR reads, TCRdb lists one record per CDR3 protein. This table has about 150,000 distinct CDR3 sequences, about 96% appearing once. Sequenced sample: CD4+ T cells from PBMCs. Receptors were obtained from a human donor with Susac syndrome.

The J gene is TRBJ2-1, the V gene TRBV20-1; D is unclear. This CDR3 is built from 13 residues. Germline V gene data show CDR1 as DFQATT and CDR2 as SNEGSKA (reference sequence). Trimming removed 3 bases from V and 0 bases from J, with 6 bases in between. CDR3 amino acids: CSASTGSYNEQFF. The CDR3 DNA is TGCAGTGCTAGTACCGGCTCCTACAATGAGCAGTTCTTC.

This clonotype was found a few times. The V call is TRBV30, the J call TRBJ1-1; possibly TRBD1 for D (5 bases). Germline V gene data show CDR1 as GTSNPN and CDR2 as SVGIG (reference sequence). The CDR3 spans 11 residues. Between the trimmed V and J ends, which lost 2 bases and 5 bases, there was a span of 6 bases. DNA for the CDR3: TGTGCCTGGAGTCGGGGGACTGAAGCTTTCTTT. Translating gives CAWSRGTEAFF.

This rearrangement joins TRBV7-9 to TRBJ1-2; 8 bases map to TRBD1. CDR1 and CDR2 from the germline V gene are SEHNR and FQNEAQ (reference sequence). This CDR3 region has 13 residues. The J segment lost 8 bases and the V segment lost 5 bases, leaving 7 bases of the junction unmatched. This chain's CDR3 is CASSPQGGEGYTF. In nucleotides, the CDR3 is TGTGCCAGCAGCCCACAGGGGGGAGAAGGCTACACCTTC.

The DNA of the CDR3 is TGCGCCAGCAGCCAAGTTGCGGGCAGGGCCGATAATTCACCCCTCCACTTT. It encodes CASSQVAGRADNSPLHF. The gene calls are TRBV4-3 and TRBJ1-6; D is possibly TRBD1 (5 bases). The germline V gene encodes CDR1 LGHNA and CDR2 YSLEER. Trimming took off 1 base at V and 5 bases at J, with 15 bases between the two ends. The CDR3 totals 17 residues.

The genes are TRBV5-1 and TRBJ2-1; maybe TRBD2 (5 bases). The CDR3 covers 14 residues. CDR1 is SGHRS and CDR2 is YFSETQ in the germline V gene. The V and J ends lost 0 bases and 6 bases respectively, with 10 bases between them. CDR3 nucleotides: TGCGCCAGCAGCTTGGCCCTAGCTGGCAATGAGCAGTTCTTC. It translates to CASSLALAGNEQFF.

The V call is TRBV19, the J call TRBJ1-5; weak D call: TRBD1 (5 bases). The CDR3 sequence is 15 residues long. V lost 8 bases, J lost 3 bases, and 17 bases lay in between. CDR1 and CDR2 (germline): LNHDA, SQIVND (reference sequence). The CDR3 DNA sequence: TGTGCCAGTGGGGGGTCGCCACTACTCAATCAGCCCCAGCATTTT. Its protein is CASGGSPLLNQPQHF.

This clonotype was seen just once. The V call is TRBV27, the J call TRBJ1-2; 9 nucleotides match TRBD1. V trimming: 4 bases; J trimming: 2 bases; junction bases outside the gene matches: 11. This CDR3 has 17 residues. In germline, CDR1 is MNHEY, CDR2 SMNVEV (reference sequence). The CDR3 spells CASSSSLDRGLNYGYTF. The CDR3 coding sequence is TGTGCCAGCAGTTCCTCGCTGGACAGGGGACTCAACTATGGCTACACCTTC.

The sample holds one count of this clonotype. This sequence joins TRBV30 and TRBJ1-5; D perhaps matches TRBD1 (5 bases). CDR1 GTSNPN and CDR2 SVGIG come from the germline V gene (reference sequence). This CDR3 is 13 amino acids long. Trimming shortened V by 2 bases and J by 5 bases, and 10 bases separated the two germline ends. The DNA for the CDR3 is TGTGCCTGGAGTCAAGGGGTCTATCAGCCCCAGCATTTT. It specifies CAWSQGVYQPQHF.

The rearrangement links TRBV12-3 or TRBV12-4 to TRBJ2-7; D is undetermined. V lost 2 bases, J lost 9 bases, and 8 bases lay in between. This CDR3 spans 11 amino acids. CDR3 in DNA: TGTGCCAGCAGTTTAAGTGGTTCGCAGTACTTC. Protein sequence: CASSLSGSQYF.

In this sample, this clonotype turned up a few times. DNA for the CDR3: TGTGCCAGCTCACAGGTAGCCGGGGCCAACGTCCTGACTTTC. Its translation is CASSQVAGANVLTF. The chain combines TRBV18 with TRBJ2-6; D not certain. V dropped 4 bases and J dropped 4 bases, with 8 bases sitting between them. This CDR3 is built from 14 residues. The germline V gene encodes CDR1 KGHSH and CDR2 LQKENI.

V is TRBV12-3 or TRBV12-4 and J is TRBJ1-2; 8 bases are shared with TRBD1. Germline trimming cut 4 bases from V and 8 bases from J; bases unmatched to any gene: 6. There are 13 residues in the CDR3. DNA of the CDR3: TGTGCCAGCAGTTCCGGGACAGGAGGCGGCTACACCTTC. This codes for CASSSGTGGGYTF.